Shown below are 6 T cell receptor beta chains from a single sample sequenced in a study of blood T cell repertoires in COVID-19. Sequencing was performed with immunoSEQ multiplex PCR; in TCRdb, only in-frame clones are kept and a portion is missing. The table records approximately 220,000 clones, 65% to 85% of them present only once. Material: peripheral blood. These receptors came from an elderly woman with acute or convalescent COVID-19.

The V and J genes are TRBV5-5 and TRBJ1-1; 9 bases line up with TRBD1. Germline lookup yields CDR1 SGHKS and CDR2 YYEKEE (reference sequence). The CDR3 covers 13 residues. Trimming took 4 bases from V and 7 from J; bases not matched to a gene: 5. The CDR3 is CASSTTGGDEAFF. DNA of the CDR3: TGTGCCAGCAGCACCACAGGGGGCGATGAAGCTTTCTTT. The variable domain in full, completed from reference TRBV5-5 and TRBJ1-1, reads DAGVTQSPTHLIKTRGQQVTLRCSPISGHKSVSWYQQVLGQGPQFIFQYYEKEERGRGNFPDRFSARQFPNYSSELNVNALLLGDSALYLCASSTTGGDEAFFGQGTRLTVV.

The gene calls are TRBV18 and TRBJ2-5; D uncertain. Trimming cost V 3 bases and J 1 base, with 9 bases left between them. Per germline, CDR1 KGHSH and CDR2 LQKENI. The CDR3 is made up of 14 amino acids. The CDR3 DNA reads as TGTGCCAGCTCACCCCCTAACCGCCAAGAGACCCAGTACTTC. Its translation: CASSPPNRQETQYF. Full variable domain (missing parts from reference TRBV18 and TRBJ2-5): NAGVMQNPRHLVRRRGQEARLRCSPMKGHSHVYWYRQLPEEGLKFMVYLQKENIIDESGMPKERFSAEFPKEGPSILRIQQVVRGDSAAYFCASSPPNRQETQYFGPGTRLLVL.

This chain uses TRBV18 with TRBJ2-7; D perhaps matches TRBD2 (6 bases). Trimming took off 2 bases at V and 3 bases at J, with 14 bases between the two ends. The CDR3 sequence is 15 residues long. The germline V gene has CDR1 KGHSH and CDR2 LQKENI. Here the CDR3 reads CASSPGQEEGYEQYF. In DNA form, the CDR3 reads TGTGCCAGCTCACCAGGTCAGGAGGAGGGCTACGAGCAGTACTTC. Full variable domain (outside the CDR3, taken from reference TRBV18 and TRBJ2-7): NAGVMQNPRHLVRRRGQEARLRCSPMKGHSHVYWYRQLPEEGLKFMVYLQKENIIDESGMPKERFSAEFPKEGPSILRIQQVVRGDSAAYFCASSPGQEEGYEQYFGPGTRLTVT.

The CDR3 nucleotides are TGTGCCAGCAGCTTAGCGGGGGGTCGGAGCACAGATACGCAGTATTTT. Translated: CASSLAGGRSTDTQYF. This chain links TRBV7-2 with TRBJ2-3; the D gene is possibly TRBD2 (6 bases). Trimming shortened V by 0 bases and J by 0 bases, and 10 bases separated the two germline ends. Germline V gene sequence: CDR1 SGHTA, CDR2 FQGNSA. The CDR3 runs to 16 residues.

The CDR3 here is CASRKLGRNNEQFF. The CDR3 nucleotides read TGTGCCAGCAGAAAACTAGGAAGGAACAATGAGCAGTTCTTC. This sequence joins TRBV6-5 and TRBJ2-1; D perhaps matches TRBD2 (5 bases). The CDR3 length is 14 residues. V was shortened by 6 bases and J by 5 bases, with 14 bases between the two germline ends. Germline V gene sequence: CDR1 MNHEY, CDR2 SVGAGI.

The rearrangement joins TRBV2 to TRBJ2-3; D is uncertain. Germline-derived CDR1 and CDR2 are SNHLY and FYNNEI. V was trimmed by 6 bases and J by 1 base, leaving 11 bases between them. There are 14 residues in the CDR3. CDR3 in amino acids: CASSVSGRTDTQYF. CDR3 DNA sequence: TGTGCCAGCAGCGTCTCTGGGCGCACAGATACGCAGTATTTT.